What follows are 2 T cell receptor beta chains derived from one specimen sequenced in a study of OX40 agonist ivuxolimab in advanced cancers. The assay was immunoSEQ multiplex PCR, and TCRdb's table has in-frame clones only and misses some. The sample yields approximately 92,000 clones, approximately 94% seen once. The sequencing used CD4+ or CD8+ T cells sorted from blood, collected in a trial of the OX40 agonist ivuxolimab. The receptors come from an adult with an advanced solid tumor such as melanoma, head and neck, liver or kidney cancer.

This chain connects TRBV4-3 to TRBJ1-4, with D possibly TRBD1 on 5 matching bases. Germline V lookup: CDR1 LGHNA, CDR2 YSLEER. Trimming shortened V by 0 bases and J by 8 bases, and 13 bases separated the two germline ends. The CDR3 is made up of 15 amino acids. CDR3 coding DNA: TGCGCCAGCAGCCAAGATACCAGGGCGAGGGAAAAACTGTTTTTT. It codes for CASSQDTRAREKLFF.

The gene calls are TRBV30 and TRBJ1-2; D uncertain. The CDR3 is 18 residues long. Deletions cut 2 bases from V and 4 bases from J, with 26 bases between. Germline V gene data show CDR1 as GTSNPN and CDR2 as SVGIG (reference sequence). Here the CDR3 DNA reads TGTGCCTGGAGTCCGCCTTGGGGAAGACCCCTACTAGGCTATGGCTACACCTTC. Its translation: CAWSPPWGRPLLGYGYTF.